These T cell receptor beta chains were read from a single sample in a study of shared clonotypes between healthy human individuals. Repertoires were generated with immunoSEQ multiplex PCR, while TCRdb's copy carries only in-frame clones and drops some. This table has fewer than 1.8 million clones, around 98.5% appearing once. Input material: naive CD4+ T cells sorted from blood. The receptors here all came from a young man in good health. CDR3s include the opening cysteine and the closing phenylalanine or tryptophan. Each record gives: J gene, D gene, V gene, clone size, CDR3 DNA, CDR3 protein. D genes are given only for firm matches. The size of a clone is reported for some rows only, either as once, few or many, or as a class for expanded clones.

TRBJ2-3 | TRBD1 | TRBV7-8 | once | TGTGCCAGCAGCTTACCCGGGACAGTCACAGATACGCAGTATTTT | CASSLPGTVTDTQYF
TRBJ1-5 | TRBD1 | TRBV5-5 | NA | TGTGCCAGCAGCCAGGGACAGGGGAGTTATCAGCCCCAGCATTTT | CASSQGQGSYQPQHF
TRBJ2-7 | TRBD1 | TRBV28 | NA | TGTGCCAGCAGAGAAGGAACAGGGGTTTACGAGCAGTACTTC | CASREGTGVYEQYF
TRBJ2-1 | TRBD1 | TRBV10-3 | NA | TGTGCCATCAGTGAGTCAGGGACAGGGATGAGGGATGAGCAGTTCTTC | CAISESGTGMRDEQFF
TRBJ2-5 | TRBD2 | TRBV4-2 | NA | TGTGCCAGCAGCCAACCACAGCGGGAGAGAGGAGAGACCCAGTACTTC | CASSQPQRERGETQYF
TRBJ1-4 | NA | TRBV2 | NA | TGTGCCAGCACCGCAACTACTGCAACTAATGAAAAACTGTTTTTT | CASTATTATNEKLFF
TRBJ2-2 | TRBD2 | TRBV2 | NA | TGTGCCAGCAGTGGACTAGCGGGAGCCACCGGGGAGCTGTTTTTT | CASSGLAGATGELFF
TRBJ1-5 | TRBD1 | TRBV29-1 | NA | TGCAGCGTTCTACAGGGGGCCGGGCAGCCCCAGCATTTT | CSVLQGAGQPQHF
TRBJ2-5 | NA | TRBV7-2 | once | TGTGCCAGCAGCTCAACGGCTCAAGAGACCCAGTACTTC | CASSSTAQETQYF
TRBJ2-5 | TRBD2 | TRBV6-1 | NA | TGTGCCAGCAGTGACCTAGCGGGAGTGGAGACCCAGTACTTC | CASSDLAGVETQYF
TRBJ1-4 | NA | TRBV5-1 | NA | TGCGCCAGCAGCGTTACAGGGCAGGAAAAACTGTTTTTT | CASSVTGQEKLFF
TRBJ2-7 | NA | TRBV7-2 | NA | TGTGCCAGCAGCTTGCAGTTGAGCTCCTACGAGCAGTACTTC | CASSLQLSSYEQYF